These T cell receptor beta chains were read from a single sample in a study of T-cell reconstitution after alpha-beta-depleted transplantation in children. In TCRdb, the PCR reads were re-called with MiXCR into one record per CDR3 protein. Here the sample spans around 200,000 distinct CDR3 sequences, approximately 17% being singletons. Specimen: PBMCs, mostly from graft donor cells, collected 360 days after TCRalphabeta/CD19-depleted stem cell transplant. The receptors derive from a male patient under 10 years old who had a stem cell transplant for acute lymphoblastic leukemia, so the T cells may come from the graft donor. The CDR3 runs from the conserved cysteine through the conserved F or W. D genes are given only for firm matches. For some rows the clone size is stated as once, few or many, or as a class when expanded; others skip it.

V gene	J gene	CDR3 length	D gene	clone size	CDR3 DNA	CDR3 protein
TRBV27	TRBJ2-1	16	TRBD2	-	TGTGCCAGCAGTTCCCTGAAAAGCGGGGGGGCGTATGAGCAGTTCTTC	CASSSLKSGGAYEQFF
TRBV3-1	TRBJ2-7	13	-	-	TGTGCCAGCAGCCAATTGGGACCCTACGAGCAGTACTTC	CASSQLGPYEQYF
TRBV29-1	TRBJ1-4	13	-	few	TGCAGCGTTGAAGGGGGGGCTGGTGAAAAACTGTTTTTT	CSVEGGAGEKLFF
TRBV7-8	TRBJ2-1	16	-	-	TGTGCCAGCAGCCCGCTAGATCGGGGTACTTACAATGAGCAGTTCTTC	CASSPLDRGTYNEQFF
TRBV11-2	TRBJ2-7	16	TRBD1	-	TGTGCCAGCAGCTTACCCGGACAGGGATCCTCCTACGAGCAGTACTTC	CASSLPGQGSSYEQYF
TRBV7-3	TRBJ2-1	17	TRBD2	-	TGTGCCAGCAGCTTACGGCCTAGCGGGGGGGCCGGGAATGAGCAGTTCTTC	CASSLRPSGGAGNEQFF
TRBV6-2/TRBV6-3	TRBJ2-2	16	-	few	TGTGCCAGCAGTTTCTTGTCCAAGGGCGGGAAAGGGGAGCTGTTTTTT	CASSFLSKGGKGELFF
TRBV20-1	TRBJ1-5	14	-	few	TGCAGTGCTAGAGGGACCCCGGCCAATCAGCCCCAGCATTTT	CSARGTPANQPQHF
TRBV11-2	TRBJ1-5	17	-	-	TGTGCCAGCAGCTTAGTTCCTGGACAGCTAATTAATCAGCCCCAGCATTTT	CASSLVPGQLINQPQHF
TRBV15	TRBJ1-2	14	-	few	TGTGCCACCAGCAGAGACCCCATGGGAGTTGGCTACACCTTC	CATSRDPMGVGYTF
TRBV5-6	TRBJ2-7	14	TRBD2	-	TGTGCCAGCACCTATACGGGGGGGACCTACGAGCAGTACTTC	CASTYTGGTYEQYF
TRBV10-3	TRBJ2-5	12	-	few	TGTGCCATCAGTGGTGGGGGAGAGACCCAGTACTTC	CAISGGGETQYF
TRBV9	TRBJ1-1	13	-	few	TGTGCCAGCAGCGTGACAGTTGACACTGAAGCTTTCTTT	CASSVTVDTEAFF
TRBV7-9	TRBJ2-2	16	-	few	TGTGCCAGCAGCTTCCCCCCCGGTAGGGGCACCGGGGAGCTGTTTTTT	CASSFPPGRGTGELFF
TRBV5-1	TRBJ2-3	14	-	-	TGCGCCAGCAAGACTACAGGGGGGGCAGATACGCAGTATTTT	CASKTTGGADTQYF
TRBV2	TRBJ1-1	12	-	many	TGTGCCAGCGACGCCGGGTATACTGAAGCTTTCTTT	CASDAGYTEAFF
TRBV20-1	TRBJ2-7	11	-	-	TGCAGTGCTAGAGGAGACTACGAGCAGTACTTC	CSARGDYEQYF
TRBV12-3/TRBV12-4	TRBJ2-7	12	TRBD2	-	TGTGCCAGCAGTTTTAGGCGGGGGGAGCAGTACTTC	CASSFRRGEQYF